This T cell receptor beta chain was sequenced during a study of technical replicates of blood from several donors. V shed 7 bases and J 0 bases; nucleotides not matched to a gene: 17. The CDR3 length is 19 residues. The V gene's germline CDR1 is LGHNA and CDR2 YNFKEQ. TCRdb's copy holds only in-frame clones and misses some; the assay was immunoSEQ multiplex PCR. This table holds some 70,000 clones, 95% to 97% found once. This receptor was taken from a human donor in good health. Input material: T cells isolated from PBMCs. V and J are TRBV4-2 and TRBJ1-3; TRBD1 aligns across 8 bases. The CDR3 sequence: CASTPTGQGESSSGNTIYF. The CDR3 nucleotides are TGTGCCAGCACTCCGACTGGACAGGGAGAAAGTAGCTCTGGAAACACCATATATTTT.